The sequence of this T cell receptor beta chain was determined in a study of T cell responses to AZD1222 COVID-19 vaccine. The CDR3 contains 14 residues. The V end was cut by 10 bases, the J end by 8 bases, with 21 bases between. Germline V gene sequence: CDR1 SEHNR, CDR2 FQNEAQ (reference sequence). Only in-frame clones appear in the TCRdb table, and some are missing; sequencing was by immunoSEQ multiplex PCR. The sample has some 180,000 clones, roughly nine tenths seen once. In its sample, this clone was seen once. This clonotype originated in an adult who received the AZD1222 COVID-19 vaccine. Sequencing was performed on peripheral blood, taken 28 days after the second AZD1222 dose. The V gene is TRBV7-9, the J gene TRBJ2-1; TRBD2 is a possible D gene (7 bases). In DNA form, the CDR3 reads TGTGCCACTTCACGGGGGGCTCGGGCCGATGAGCAGTTCTTC. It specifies CATSRGARADEQFF.